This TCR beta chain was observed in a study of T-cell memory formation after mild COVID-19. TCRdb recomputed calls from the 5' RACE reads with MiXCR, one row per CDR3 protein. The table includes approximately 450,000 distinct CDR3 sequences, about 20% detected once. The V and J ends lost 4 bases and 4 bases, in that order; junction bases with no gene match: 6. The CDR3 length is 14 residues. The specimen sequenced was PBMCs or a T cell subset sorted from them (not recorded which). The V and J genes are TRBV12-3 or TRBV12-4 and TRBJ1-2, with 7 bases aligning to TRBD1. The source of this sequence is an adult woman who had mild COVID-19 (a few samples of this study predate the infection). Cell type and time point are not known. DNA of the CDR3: TGTGCCAGCAGTTCGGTGGCAGGGGGCTATGGCTACACCTTC. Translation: CASSSVAGGYGYTF.